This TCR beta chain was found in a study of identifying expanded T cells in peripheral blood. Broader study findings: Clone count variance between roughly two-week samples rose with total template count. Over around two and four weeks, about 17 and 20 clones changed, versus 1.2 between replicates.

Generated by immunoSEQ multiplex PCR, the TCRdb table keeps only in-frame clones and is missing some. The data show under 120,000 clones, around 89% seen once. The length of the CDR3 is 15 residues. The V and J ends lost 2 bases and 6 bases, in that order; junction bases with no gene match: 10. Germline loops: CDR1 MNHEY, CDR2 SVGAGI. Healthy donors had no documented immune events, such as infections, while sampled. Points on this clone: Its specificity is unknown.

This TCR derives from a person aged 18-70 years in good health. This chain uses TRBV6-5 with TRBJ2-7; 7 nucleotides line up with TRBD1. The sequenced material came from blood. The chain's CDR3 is CASSYLRQGGREQYF. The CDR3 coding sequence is TGTGCCAGCAGTTACCTACGACAGGGCGGGCGCGAGCAGTACTTC.